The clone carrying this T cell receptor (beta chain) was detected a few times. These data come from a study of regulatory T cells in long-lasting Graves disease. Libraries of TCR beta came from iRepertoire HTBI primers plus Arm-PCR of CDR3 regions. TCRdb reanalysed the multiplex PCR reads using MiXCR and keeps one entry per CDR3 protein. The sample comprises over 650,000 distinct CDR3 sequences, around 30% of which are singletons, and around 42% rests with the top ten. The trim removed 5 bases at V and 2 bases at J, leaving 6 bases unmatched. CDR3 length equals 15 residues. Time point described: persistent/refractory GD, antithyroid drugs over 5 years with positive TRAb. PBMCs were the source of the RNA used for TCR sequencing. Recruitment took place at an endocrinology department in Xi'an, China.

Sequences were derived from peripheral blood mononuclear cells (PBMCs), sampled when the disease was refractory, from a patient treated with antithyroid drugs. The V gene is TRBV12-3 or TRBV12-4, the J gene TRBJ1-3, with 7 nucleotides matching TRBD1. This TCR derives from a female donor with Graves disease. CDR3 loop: CASSTYRGTGNTIYF. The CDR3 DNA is TGTGCCAGCAGTACTTACAGGGGAACTGGAAACACCATATATTTT.